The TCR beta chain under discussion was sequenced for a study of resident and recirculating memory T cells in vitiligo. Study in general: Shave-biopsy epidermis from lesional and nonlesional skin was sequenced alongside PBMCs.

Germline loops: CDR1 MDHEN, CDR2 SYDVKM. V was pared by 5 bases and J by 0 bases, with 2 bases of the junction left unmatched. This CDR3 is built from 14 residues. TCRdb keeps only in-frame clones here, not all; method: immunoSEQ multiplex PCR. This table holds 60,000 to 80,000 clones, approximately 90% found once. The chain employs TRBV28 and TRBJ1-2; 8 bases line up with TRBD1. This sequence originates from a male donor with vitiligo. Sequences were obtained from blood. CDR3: CASSRTGPNYGYTF. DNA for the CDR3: TGTGCCAGCAGTAGGACAGGGCCTAACTATGGCTACACCTTC.